The rows below give T cell receptor beta chains drawn from one sample of a study of cytomegalovirus exposure and HLA in healthy donors. TCRdb's table, derived via immunoSEQ multiplex PCR, lists solely in-frame clones and lacks some. The table has more than 200,000 clones, around 83% seen once; the top ten hold more than 1.3%. The sequenced sample consisted of PBMCs. The source is a girl between 10 and 17 years old in good health and CMV-seronegative. Each CDR3 is given with its conserved first and last residue. The order of the fields is J gene, clone size, D gene, V gene, CDR3 DNA, CDR3 protein. D genes are given only for firm matches. Size is omitted from some rows. Given values are once, few, many or a class for expanded clones.

>TRBJ2-3|.|TRBD2|TRBV27
TGTGCCAGCAGTTTAACGCGGCGTCTAGCGGGAAGGGAGAAGGGGGATACGCAGTATTTT
CASSLTRRLAGREKGDTQYF
>TRBJ2-1|.|.|TRBV7-6
TGTGCCAGCAGCTTAGCGCCCCTCAGTAGCACCTACAATGAGCAGTTCTTC
CASSLAPLSSTYNEQFF
>TRBJ1-2|.|.|TRBV19
TGTGCCAGTAGCAATACTCCATCGACAGTACTCTACACCTTC
CASSNTPSTVLYTF
>TRBJ1-1|.|.|TRBV4-1
TGCGCCAGCAGCAGAGAGGGAACGAGGAGTAGCACTGAAGCTTTCTTT
CASSREGTRSSTEAFF
>TRBJ2-7|.|TRBD1|TRBV6-4
TGTGCCAACACGGGAACCGACAGGGTGTCCGAGCAGTACTTC
CANTGTDRVSEQYF
>TRBJ1-1|.|.|TRBV19
TGTGCCAGTAGTATAGGGCCAGAAGCTTTCTTT
CASSIGPEAFF
>TRBJ1-2|once|.|TRBV28
TGTGCCAGCAGCCAGGGGCAGGGGCGCATCCATGGCTACACCTTC
CASSQGQGRIHGYTF
>TRBJ1-3|once|TRBD1|TRBV28
TGTGCCAGCAGCTCGGGGACAGGGTCTTTCGTCAACACCATATATTTT
CASSSGTGSFVNTIYF
>TRBJ2-2|once|.|TRBV7-8
TGTGCCAGCAGCTTGTTCACTTCGAACACCGGGGAGCTGTTTTTT
CASSLFTSNTGELFF
>TRBJ2-5|.|TRBD2|TRBV4-1
TGCGCCAGCAGCTTAAGGGAGGGCCAAGAGACCCAGTACTTC
CASSLREGQETQYF
>TRBJ1-1|.|TRBD1|TRBV2
TGTGCCAGCGCTTATACCGGGACAGCGAACACTGAAGCTTTCTTT
CASAYTGTANTEAFF
>TRBJ2-5|.|.|TRBV5-1
TGCGCCAGCAGCTTGGAGGCTAGCTCGTACCAAGAGACCCAGTACTTC
CASSLEASSYQETQYF
>TRBJ2-7|.|TRBD2|TRBV28
TGTGCCAGCAGCACCGGGACTAGCGGGAGTATGCAGTACTTC
CASSTGTSGSMQYF
>TRBJ2-3|.|.|TRBV6-1
TGTGCCAGCAGACATAATTCGGGTCATACGCAGTATTTT
CASRHNSGHTQYF
>TRBJ2-1|.|TRBD2|TRBV18
TGTGCCAGCTCACCCAGGACTAGTTCAAACAATGAGCAGTTCTTC
CASSPRTSSNNEQFF